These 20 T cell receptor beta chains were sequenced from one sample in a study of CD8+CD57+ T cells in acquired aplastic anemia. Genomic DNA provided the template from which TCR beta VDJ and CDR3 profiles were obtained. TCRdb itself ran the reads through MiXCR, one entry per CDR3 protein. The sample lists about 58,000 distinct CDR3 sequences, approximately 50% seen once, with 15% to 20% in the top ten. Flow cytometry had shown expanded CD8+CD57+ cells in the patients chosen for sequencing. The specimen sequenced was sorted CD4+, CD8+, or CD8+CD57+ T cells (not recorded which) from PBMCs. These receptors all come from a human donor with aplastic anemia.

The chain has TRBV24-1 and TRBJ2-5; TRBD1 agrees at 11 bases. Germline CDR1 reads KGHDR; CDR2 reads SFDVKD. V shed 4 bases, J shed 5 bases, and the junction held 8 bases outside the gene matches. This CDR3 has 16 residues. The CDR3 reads CATSDRGQGAVETQYF. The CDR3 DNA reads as TGTGCCACCAGTGACCGAGGACAGGGGGCAGTTGAGACCCAGTACTTC.

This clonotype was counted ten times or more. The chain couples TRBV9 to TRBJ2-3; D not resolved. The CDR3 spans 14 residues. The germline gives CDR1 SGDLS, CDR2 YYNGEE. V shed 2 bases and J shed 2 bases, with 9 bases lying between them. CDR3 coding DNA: TGTGCCAGCAGCGTTACTGGGATCACAGATACGCAGTATTTT. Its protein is CASSVTGITDTQYF.

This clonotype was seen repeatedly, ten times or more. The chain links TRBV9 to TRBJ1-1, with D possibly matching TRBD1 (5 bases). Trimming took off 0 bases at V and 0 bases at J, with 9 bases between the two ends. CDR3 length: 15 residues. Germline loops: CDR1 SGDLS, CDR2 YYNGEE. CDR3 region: CASSVEGHMNTEAFF. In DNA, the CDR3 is TGTGCCAGCAGCGTAGAGGGGCACATGAACACTGAAGCTTTCTTT.

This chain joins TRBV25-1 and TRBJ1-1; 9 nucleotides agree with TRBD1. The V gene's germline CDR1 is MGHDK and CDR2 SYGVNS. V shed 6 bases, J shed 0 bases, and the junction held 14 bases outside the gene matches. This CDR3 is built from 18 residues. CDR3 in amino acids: CASRTGDRVSFVNTEAFF. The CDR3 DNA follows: TGTGCCAGCAGGACCGGGGACAGGGTATCTTTTGTGAACACTGAAGCTTTCTTT.

The CDR3 is CASSSDRGYEQYF. CDR3 coding DNA: TGTGCCAGCAGTTCGGACAGGGGCTACGAGCAGTACTTC. The V call is TRBV7-2, the J call TRBJ2-7; TRBD1 matches 9 bases. Germline CDR1 and CDR2: SGHTA and FQGNSA. Trimming cost V 6 bases and J 3 bases; bases outside gene matches: 3. The CDR3 is 13 amino acids. The full variable domain, in which reference TRBV7-2 and TRBJ2-7 provide the parts outside the CDR3, is GAGVSQSPSNKVTEKGKDVELRCDPISGHTALYWYRQSLGQGLEFLIYFQGNSAPDKSGLPSDRFSAERTGGSVSTLTIQRTQQEDSAVYLCASSSDRGYEQYFGPGTRLTVT.

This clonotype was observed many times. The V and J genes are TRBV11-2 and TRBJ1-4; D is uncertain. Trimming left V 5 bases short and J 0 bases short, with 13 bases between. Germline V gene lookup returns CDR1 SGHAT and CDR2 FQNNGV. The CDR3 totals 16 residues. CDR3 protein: CASSGLITATNEKLFF. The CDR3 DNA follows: TGTGCCAGCAGCGGATTGATAACTGCAACTAATGAAAAACTGTTTTTT. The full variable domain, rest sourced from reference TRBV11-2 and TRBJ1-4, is EAGVAQSPRYKIIEKRQSVAFWCNPISGHATLYWYQQILGQGPKLLIQFQNNGVVDDSQLPKDRFSAERLKGVDSTLKIQPAKLEDSAVYLCASSGLITATNEKLFFGSGTQLSVL.

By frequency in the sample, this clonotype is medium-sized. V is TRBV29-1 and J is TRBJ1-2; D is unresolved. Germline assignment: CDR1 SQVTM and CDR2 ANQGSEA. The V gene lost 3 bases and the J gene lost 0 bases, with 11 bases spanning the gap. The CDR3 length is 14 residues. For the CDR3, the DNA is TGCAGCGTTGACGGTGGCGGGGCTAACTATGGCTACACCTTC. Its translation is CSVDGGGANYGYTF. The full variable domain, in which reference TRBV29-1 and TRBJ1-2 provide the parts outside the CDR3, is SAVISQKPSRDICQRGTSLTIQCQVDSQVTMMFWYRQQPGQSLTLIATANQGSEATYESGFVIDKFPISRPNLTFSTLTVSNMSPEDSSIYLCSVDGGGANYGYTFGSGTRLTVV.

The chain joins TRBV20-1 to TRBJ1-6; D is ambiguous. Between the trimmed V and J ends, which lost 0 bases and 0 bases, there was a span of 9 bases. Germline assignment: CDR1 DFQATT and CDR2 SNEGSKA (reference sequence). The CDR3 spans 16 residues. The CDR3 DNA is TGCAGTGCTAGAGATGGGGAGAGCTCCTATAATTCACCCCTCCACTTT. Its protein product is CSARDGESSYNSPLHF.

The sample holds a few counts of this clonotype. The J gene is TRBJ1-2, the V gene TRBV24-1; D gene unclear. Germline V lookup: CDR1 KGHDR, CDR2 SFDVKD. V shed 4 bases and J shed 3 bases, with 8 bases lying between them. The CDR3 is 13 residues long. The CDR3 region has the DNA TGTGCCACCAGTGACTTCACCGACTATGGCTACACCTTC. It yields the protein CATSDFTDYGYTF.

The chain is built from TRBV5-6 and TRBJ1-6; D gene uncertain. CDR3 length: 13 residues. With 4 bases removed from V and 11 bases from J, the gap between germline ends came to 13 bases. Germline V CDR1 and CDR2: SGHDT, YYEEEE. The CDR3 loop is CASSAGMEAPLHF. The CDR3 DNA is TGTGCCAGCAGCGCGGGGATGGAGGCACCCCTCCACTTT.

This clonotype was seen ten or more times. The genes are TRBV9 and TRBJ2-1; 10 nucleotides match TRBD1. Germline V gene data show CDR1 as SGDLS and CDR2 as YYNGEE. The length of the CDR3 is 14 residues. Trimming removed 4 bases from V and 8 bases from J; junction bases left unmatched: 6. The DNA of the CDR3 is TGTGCCAGCAGCCCCCGGGACAGGGGACATGAGCAGTTCTTC. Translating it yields CASSPRDRGHEQFF. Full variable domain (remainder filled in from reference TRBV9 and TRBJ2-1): DSGVTQTPKHLITATGQRVTLRCSPRSGDLSVYWYQQSLDQGLQFLIQYYNGEERAKGNILERFSAQQFPDLHSELNLSSLELGDSALYFCASSPRDRGHEQFFGPGTRLTVL.

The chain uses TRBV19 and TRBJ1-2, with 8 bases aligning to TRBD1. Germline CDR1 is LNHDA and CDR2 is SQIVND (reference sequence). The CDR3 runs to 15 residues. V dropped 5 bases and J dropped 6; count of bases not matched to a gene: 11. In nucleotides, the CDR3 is TGTGCCAGTAGTGTCTGGGGACAGGTCGGTCATGGCTACACCTTC. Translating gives CASSVWGQVGHGYTF. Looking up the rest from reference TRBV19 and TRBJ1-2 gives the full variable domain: DGGITQSPKYLFRKEGQNVTLSCEQNLNHDAMYWYRQDPGQGLRLIYYSQIVNDFQKGDIAEGYSVSREKKESFPLTVTSAQKNPTAFYLCASSVWGQVGHGYTFGSGTRLTVV.

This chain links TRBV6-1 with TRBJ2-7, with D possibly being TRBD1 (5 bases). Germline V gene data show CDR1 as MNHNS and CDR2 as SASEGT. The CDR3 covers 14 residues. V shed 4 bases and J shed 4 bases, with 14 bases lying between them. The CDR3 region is CASSVNRMQYEQYF. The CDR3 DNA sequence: TGTGCCAGCAGTGTTAACAGGATGCAGTACGAGCAGTACTTC.

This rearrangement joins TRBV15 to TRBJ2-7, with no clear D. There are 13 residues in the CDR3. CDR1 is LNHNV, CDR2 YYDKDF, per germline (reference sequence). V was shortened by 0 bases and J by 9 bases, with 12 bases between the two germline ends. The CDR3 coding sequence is TGTGCCACCAGCAGAGAACGGCGGCAAGGGCAGTACTTC. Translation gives CATSRERRQGQYF.

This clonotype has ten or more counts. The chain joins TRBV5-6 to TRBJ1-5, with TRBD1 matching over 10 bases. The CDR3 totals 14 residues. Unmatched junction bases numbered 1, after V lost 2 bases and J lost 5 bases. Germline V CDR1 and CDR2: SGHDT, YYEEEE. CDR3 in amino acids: CASSLGTGDQPQHF. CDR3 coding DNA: TGTGCCAGCAGCTTAGGGACAGGGGATCAGCCCCAGCATTTT.

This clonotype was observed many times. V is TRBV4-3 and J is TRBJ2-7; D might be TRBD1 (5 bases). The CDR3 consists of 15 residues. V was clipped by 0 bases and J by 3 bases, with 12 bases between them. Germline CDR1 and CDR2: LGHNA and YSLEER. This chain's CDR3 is CASSQDPDTFYEQYF. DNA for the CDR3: TGCGCCAGCAGCCAAGACCCGGACACTTTCTACGAGCAGTACTTC.

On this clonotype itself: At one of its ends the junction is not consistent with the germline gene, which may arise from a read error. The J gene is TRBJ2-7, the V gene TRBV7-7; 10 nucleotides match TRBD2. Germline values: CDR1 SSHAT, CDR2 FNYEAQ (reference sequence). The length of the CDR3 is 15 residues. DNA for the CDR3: TGTGCTAGCAGCGACACTAGCGGGGCCCCCTACGAGCAGTACTTC. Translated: CASSDTSGAPYEQYF.

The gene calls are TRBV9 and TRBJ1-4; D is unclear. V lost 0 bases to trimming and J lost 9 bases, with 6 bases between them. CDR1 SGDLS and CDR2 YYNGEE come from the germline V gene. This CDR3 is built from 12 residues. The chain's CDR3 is CASSVDSQKLFF. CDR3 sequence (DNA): TGTGCCAGCAGCGTAGACAGCCAAAAACTGTTTTTT.

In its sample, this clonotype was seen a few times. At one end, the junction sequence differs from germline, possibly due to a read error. The CDR3 reads CASGRDSNSPLHF. The CDR3 region has the DNA TGTGCCAGCGGTAGGGACAGTAATTCACCCCTTCACTTT. This sequence joins TRBV2 and TRBJ1-6, with 7 nucleotides matching TRBD1. The V gene's germline CDR1 is SNHLY and CDR2 FYNNEI. The CDR3 runs to 13 residues.

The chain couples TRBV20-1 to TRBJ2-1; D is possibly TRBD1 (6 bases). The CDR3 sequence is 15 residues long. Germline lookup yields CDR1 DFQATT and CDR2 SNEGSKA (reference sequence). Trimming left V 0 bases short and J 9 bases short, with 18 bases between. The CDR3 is CSARDTGLIYVEQFF. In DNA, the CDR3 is TGCAGTGCTAGAGATACAGGGTTGATCTACGTTGAGCAGTTCTTC.